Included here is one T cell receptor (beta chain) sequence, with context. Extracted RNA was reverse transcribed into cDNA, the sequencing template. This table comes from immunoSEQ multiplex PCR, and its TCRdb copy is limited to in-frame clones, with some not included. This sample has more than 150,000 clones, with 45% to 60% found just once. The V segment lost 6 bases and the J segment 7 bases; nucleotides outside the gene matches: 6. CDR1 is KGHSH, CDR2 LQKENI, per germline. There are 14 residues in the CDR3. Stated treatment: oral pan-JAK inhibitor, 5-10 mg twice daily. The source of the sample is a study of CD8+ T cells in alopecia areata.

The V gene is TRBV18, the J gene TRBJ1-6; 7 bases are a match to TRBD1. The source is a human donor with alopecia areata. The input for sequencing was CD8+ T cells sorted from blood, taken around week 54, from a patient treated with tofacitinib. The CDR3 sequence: CASSTPDRNSPLHF. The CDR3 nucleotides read TGTGCCAGCTCCACCCCGGACAGGAATTCACCCCTCCACTTT.